A single sample is the source of the 21 T cell receptor beta chains below, sequenced in a study of PD-L1 blockade in urothelial cancer. Data came from immunoSEQ multiplex PCR; TCRdb stores just in-frame clones and leaves some out. Among about 72,000 clones listed, approximately 84% were seen once. Time point here: pretreatment peripheral blood. The sample was PBMCs, taken around atezolizumab (anti-PD-L1) treatment. These receptors were collected from a man aged 55 to 70 with urothelial cancer.

The chain employs TRBV5-1 and TRBJ2-2; 10 bases map to TRBD2. V lost 0 bases, J lost 4 bases, and 9 bases stayed unmatched. The CDR3 loop spans 18 amino acids. CDR1 and CDR2 from the germline V gene are SGHRS and YFSETQ. DNA of the CDR3: TGCGCCAGCAGCTTGGGTCTAGCGGGGGTAACGGGCACCGGGGAGCTGTTTTTT. This gives the protein CASSLGLAGVTGTGELFF.

A remark on this clone: This sample also contains other DNA sequences that code for the same CDR3. The CDR3 reads CASSVVGSGGELFF. The CDR3 DNA follows: TGTGCCAGCAGCGTAGTGGGGAGTGGCGGGGAGCTGTTTTTT. The rearrangement joins TRBV9 to TRBJ2-2; weak D call: TRBD2 (5 bases). The germline V gene has CDR1 SGDLS and CDR2 YYNGEE. This CDR3 comprises 14 residues. V was trimmed by 0 bases and J by 7 bases, leaving 10 bases between them.

This clone has only a few counts. This sample also contains other DNA sequences that code for the same CDR3. The chain combines TRBV19 with TRBJ2-1, with 7 bases fitting TRBD1. In germline, CDR1 is LNHDA, CDR2 SQIVND (reference sequence). With 4 bases clipped from V and 0 bases from J, the junction kept 3 bases outside the gene matches. The CDR3 has 15 amino acids. The CDR3 spells CASSRDRSSYNEQFF. The CDR3 DNA reads TGTGCCAGTAGTAGGGACAGAAGCTCCTACAATGAGCAGTTCTTC.

This clone showed up just once. The rearrangement uses TRBV2 and TRBJ1-5; 9 bases map to TRBD1. Trimming at V came to 1 base and at J to 7 bases, leaving 2 bases not matched to a gene. The length of the CDR3 is 14 residues. Germline CDR1 is SNHLY and CDR2 is FYNNEI. The CDR3 region has the DNA TGTGCCAGCAGTGAAGGGACAGGGGCCCAGCCCCAGCATTTT. This encodes CASSEGTGAQPQHF.

This chain connects TRBV19 to TRBJ1-2; the match to TRBD1 covers 10 bases. The CDR3 length is 19 residues. CDR1 is LNHDA and CDR2 is SQIVND in the germline V gene (reference sequence). The trim removed 5 bases at V and 3 bases at J, leaving 18 bases unmatched. The CDR3: CASSRRQGAAVRSDYGYTF. The CDR3 bases are TGTGCCAGTAGTCGAAGACAGGGGGCTGCGGTCCGGTCCGACTATGGCTACACCTTC.

The chain links TRBV7-9 to TRBJ2-1; 9 positions match TRBD2. The germline V gene encodes CDR1 SEHNR and CDR2 FQNEAQ (reference sequence). V gave up 5 bases and J gave up 3 bases; unmatched junction bases: 8. The CDR3 covers 16 residues. The chain's CDR3 is CASSRILAGYYNEQFF. The CDR3 bases are TGTGCCAGCAGCAGAATCCTAGCGGGGTACTACAATGAGCAGTTCTTC.

This clone came up a few times. The V gene is TRBV7-2, the J gene TRBJ2-1, with TRBD2 matching over 10 bases. Per the germline V gene, CDR1 is SGHTA and CDR2 is FQGNSA. Trimming removed 2 bases from V and 16 bases from J; junction bases left unmatched: 11. The CDR3 sequence is 14 residues long. The CDR3 loop reads CASSLSASGGSGFF. The CDR3 DNA reads TGTGCCAGCAGCTTAAGTGCTAGCGGGGGCAGCGGATTCTTC.

This clone came up once. The chain carries TRBV5-1 and TRBJ1-1; D perhaps matches TRBD1 (5 bases). V gave up 6 bases and J gave up 5 bases, with 23 bases separating them. Per germline, CDR1 SGHRS and CDR2 YFSETQ. The length of the CDR3 is 16 residues. CDR3 bases: TGCGCCAGCATAGCCCCAGAACCTTGGGGGGAAACTGAAGCTTTCTTT. Protein sequence: CASIAPEPWGETEAFF.

This chain connects TRBV4-1 to TRBJ2-2; D remains unclear. Per the germline V gene, CDR1 is MGHRA and CDR2 is YSYEKL. The CDR3 loop spans 15 amino acids. V was clipped by 2 bases and J by 6 bases, with 13 bases between them. The CDR3 is CASSQHPQVPGELFF. The DNA for the CDR3 is TGCGCCAGCAGCCAACACCCCCAGGTCCCCGGGGAGCTGTTTTTT.

The V gene is TRBV6-1, the J gene TRBJ1-6; 7 bases fit TRBD1. V trimming: 6 bases; J trimming: 5 bases; junction bases outside the gene matches: 7. The CDR3 spans 15 residues. The germline V gene has CDR1 MNHNS and CDR2 SASEGT. CDR3 in DNA: TGTGCCAGCAGGAGACAGGGACAGCATAATTCACCCCTCCACTTT. It is translated as CASRRQGQHNSPLHF.

J is TRBJ2-1 and V is TRBV7-2, with TRBD2 identical over 13 bases. CDR1 and CDR2 from the germline V gene are SGHTA and FQGNSA. After removal of 5 bases from V and 6 bases from J, the junction contained 7 bases not matched to a gene. The CDR3 sequence is 16 residues long. The CDR3 reads CASSPPTSGGANEQFF. The CDR3, as DNA: TGTGCCAGCAGCCCTCCAACTAGCGGGGGGGCCAATGAGCAGTTCTTC.

The CDR3 region is CASSLPGRGVLFF. The DNA for the CDR3 is TGTGCCAGCAGCCTTCCCGGGAGGGGAGTACTGTTCTTC. The V and J genes are TRBV11-3 and TRBJ2-1; 8 bases are shared with TRBD2. The germline V gene has CDR1 SGHNT and CDR2 YENEEA. This CDR3 comprises 13 residues. The V and J ends lost 5 bases and 15 bases, in that order; junction bases with no gene match: 12. The complete variable domain, with remaining parts taken from reference TRBV11-3 and TRBJ2-1, reads EAGVVQSPRYKIIEKKQPVAFWCNPISGHNTLYWYLQNLGQGPELLIRYENEEAVDDSQLPKDRFSAERLKGVDSTLKIQPAELGDSAVYLCASSLPGRGVLFFGPGTRLTVL.

This clone was recorded at least ten times. The chain is built from TRBV11-2 and TRBJ1-6, with 8 bases aligning to TRBD1. This CDR3 region has 14 residues. Germline V gives CDR1 SGHAT, CDR2 FQNNGV. J lost 7 bases, V lost 4 bases, and 3 bases had no gene match. CDR3 in amino acids: CASSYRGRNSPLHF. For the CDR3, the DNA is TGTGCCAGCAGCTACAGGGGGAGAAATTCACCCCTCCACTTT.

In its sample, this clone was seen a few times. DNA of the CDR3: TGTGCCAGCAGCTTGCCGGACAGGGGAACTGAAGCTTTCTTT. Residues: CASSLPDRGTEAFF. The rearrangement uses TRBV5-5 and TRBJ1-1; 9 bases align to TRBD1. V gave up 1 base and J gave up 5 bases; unmatched junction bases: 3. The CDR3 sequence is 14 residues long. The germline V gene encodes CDR1 SGHKS and CDR2 YYEKEE (reference sequence).

The rearrangement uses TRBV10-2 and TRBJ2-5, with 8 bases identical to TRBD1. The germline V gene has CDR1 WSHSY and CDR2 SAAADI. This CDR3 is 15 amino acids long. The junction had 8 bases not matched to a gene; V was cut back by 3 bases and J by 5 bases. CDR3 loop: CASSESGQGWETQYF. As DNA, the CDR3 is TGCGCCAGCAGTGAAAGTGGACAGGGTTGGGAGACCCAGTACTTC.

The genes are TRBV29-1 and TRBJ1-2; 9 bases are a match to TRBD1. Trimming took 3 bases from V and 8 from J; bases not matched to a gene: 4. The CDR3 sequence is 12 residues long. Germline V gives CDR1 SQVTM, CDR2 ANQGSEA. Here the CDR3 reads CSVEGDRAGYTF. DNA for the CDR3: TGCAGCGTTGAGGGGGACAGGGCCGGCTACACCTTC. Supplemented by reference TRBV29-1 and TRBJ1-2, the full variable domain reads SAVISQKPSRDICQRGTSLTIQCQVDSQVTMMFWYRQQPGQSLTLIATANQGSEATYESGFVIDKFPISRPNLTFSTLTVSNMSPEDSSIYLCSVEGDRAGYTFGSGTRLTVV.

The CDR3 loop is CASSSPRTGRETQYF. The CDR3 DNA sequence: TGTGCCAGCAGCTCCCCCCGGACAGGGAGAGAGACCCAGTACTTC. The V and J genes are TRBV11-3 and TRBJ2-5; 8 bases map to TRBD1. Germline lookup yields CDR1 SGHNT and CDR2 YENEEA. After removal of 4 bases from V and 4 bases from J, the junction contained 8 bases not matched to a gene. This CDR3 region has 15 residues.

This clone was seen a single time. The V and J genes are TRBV5-1 and TRBJ2-1; possibly TRBD1 for D (6 bases). V dropped 4 bases and J dropped 4 bases, with 15 bases sitting between them. Germline CDR1 reads SGHRS; CDR2 reads YFSETQ. CDR3 length: 15 residues. The CDR3: CASSLTGSGYNEQFF. The CDR3 coding sequence is TGCGCCAGCAGCCTGACAGGCTCGGGGTACAATGAGCAGTTCTTC.

This sequence joins TRBV6-5 and TRBJ2-5; D is ambiguous. The germline gives CDR1 MNHEY, CDR2 SVGAGI. The CDR3 covers 14 residues. Trimming removed 5 bases at V and 4 bases at J, with 14 bases between. DNA of the CDR3: TGTGCCAGCAGTCCTCGAACCATCGGAGAGACCCAGTACTTC. It translates to CASSPRTIGETQYF.

The chain recombines TRBV12-5 with TRBJ1-1; perhaps TRBD1 as D (6 bases). The germline V and J ends were trimmed by 6 bases and 0 bases, with 20 bases remaining between them. Germline V CDR1 and CDR2: LGHNT, FRNRAP. This CDR3 is built from 17 residues. The CDR3 spells CASGTTGYGTMNTEAFF. CDR3 coding DNA: TGTGCTAGTGGCACTACAGGGTACGGGACAATGAACACTGAAGCTTTCTTT.

The chain employs TRBV30 and TRBJ2-7; 7 nucleotides line up with TRBD1. The CDR3 loop spans 11 amino acids. In germline, CDR1 is GTSNPN, CDR2 SVGIG (reference sequence). J was trimmed by 9 bases and V by 3 bases; bases with no gene match: 5. In DNA form, the CDR3 reads TGTGCCTGGAGGGACAGGTTGGGGCAGTACTTC. Its protein product is CAWRDRLGQYF.